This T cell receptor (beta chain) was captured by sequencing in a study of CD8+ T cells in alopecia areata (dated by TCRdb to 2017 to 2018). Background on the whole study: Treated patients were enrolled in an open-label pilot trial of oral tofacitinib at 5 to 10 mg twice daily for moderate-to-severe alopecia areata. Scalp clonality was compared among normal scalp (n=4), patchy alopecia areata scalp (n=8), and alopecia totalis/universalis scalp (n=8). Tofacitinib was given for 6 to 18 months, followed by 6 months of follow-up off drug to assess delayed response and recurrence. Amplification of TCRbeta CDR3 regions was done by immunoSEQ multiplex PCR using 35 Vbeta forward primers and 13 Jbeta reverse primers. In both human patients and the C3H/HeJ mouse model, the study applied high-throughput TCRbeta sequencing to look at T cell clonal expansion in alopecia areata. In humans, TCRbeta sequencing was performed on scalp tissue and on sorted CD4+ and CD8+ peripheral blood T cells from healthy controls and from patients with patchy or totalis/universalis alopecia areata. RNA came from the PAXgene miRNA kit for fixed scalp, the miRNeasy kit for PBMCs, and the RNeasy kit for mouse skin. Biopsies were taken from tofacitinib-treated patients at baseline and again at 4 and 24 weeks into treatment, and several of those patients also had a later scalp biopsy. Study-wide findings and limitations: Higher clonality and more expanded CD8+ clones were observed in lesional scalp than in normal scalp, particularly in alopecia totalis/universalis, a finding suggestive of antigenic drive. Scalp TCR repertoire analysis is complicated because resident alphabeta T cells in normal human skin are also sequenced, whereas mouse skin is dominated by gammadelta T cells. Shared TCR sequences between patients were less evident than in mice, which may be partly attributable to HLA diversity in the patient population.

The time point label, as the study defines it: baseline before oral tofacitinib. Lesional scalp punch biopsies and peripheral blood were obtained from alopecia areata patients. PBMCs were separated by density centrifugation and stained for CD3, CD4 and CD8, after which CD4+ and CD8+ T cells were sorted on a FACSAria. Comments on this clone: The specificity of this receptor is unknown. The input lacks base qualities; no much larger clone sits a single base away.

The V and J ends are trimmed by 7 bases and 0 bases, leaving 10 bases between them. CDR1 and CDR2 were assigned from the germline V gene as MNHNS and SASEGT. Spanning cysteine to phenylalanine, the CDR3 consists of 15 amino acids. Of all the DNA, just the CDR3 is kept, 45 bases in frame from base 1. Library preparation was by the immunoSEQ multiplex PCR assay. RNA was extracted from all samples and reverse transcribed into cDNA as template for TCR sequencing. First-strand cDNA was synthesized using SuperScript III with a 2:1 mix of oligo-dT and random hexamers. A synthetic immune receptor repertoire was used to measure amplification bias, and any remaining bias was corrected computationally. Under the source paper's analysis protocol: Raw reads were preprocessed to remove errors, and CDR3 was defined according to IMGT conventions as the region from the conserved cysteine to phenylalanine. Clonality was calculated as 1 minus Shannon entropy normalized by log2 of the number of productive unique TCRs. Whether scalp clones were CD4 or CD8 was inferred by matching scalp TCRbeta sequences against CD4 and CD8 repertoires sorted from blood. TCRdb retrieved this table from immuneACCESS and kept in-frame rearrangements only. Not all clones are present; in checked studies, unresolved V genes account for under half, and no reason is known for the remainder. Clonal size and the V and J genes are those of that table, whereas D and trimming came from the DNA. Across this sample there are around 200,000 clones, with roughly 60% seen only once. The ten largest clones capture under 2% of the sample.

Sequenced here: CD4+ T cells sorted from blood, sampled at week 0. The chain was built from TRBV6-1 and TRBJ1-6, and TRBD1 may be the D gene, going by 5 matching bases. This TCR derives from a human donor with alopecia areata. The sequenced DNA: TGTGCCAGCATGGGGGTGAGCTCCTATAATTCACCCCTCCACTTT. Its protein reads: CASMGVSSYNSPLHF.